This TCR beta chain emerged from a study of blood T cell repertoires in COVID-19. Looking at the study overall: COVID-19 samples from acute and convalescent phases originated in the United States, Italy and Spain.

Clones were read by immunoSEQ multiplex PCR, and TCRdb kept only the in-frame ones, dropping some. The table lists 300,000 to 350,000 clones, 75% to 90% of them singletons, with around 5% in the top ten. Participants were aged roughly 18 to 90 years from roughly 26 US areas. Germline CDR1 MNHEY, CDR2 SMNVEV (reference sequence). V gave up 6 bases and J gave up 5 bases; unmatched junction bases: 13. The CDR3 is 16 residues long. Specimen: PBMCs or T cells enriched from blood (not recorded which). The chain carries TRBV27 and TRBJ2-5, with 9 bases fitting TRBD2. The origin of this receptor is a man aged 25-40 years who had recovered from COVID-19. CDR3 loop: CASSRTRGGAQETQYF. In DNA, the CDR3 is TGTGCCAGCAGCCGAACTCGCGGGGGGGCTCAGGAGACCCAGTACTTC.